These T cell receptor beta chains were read from a single sample in a study of shared clonotypes between healthy human individuals. Generated by immunoSEQ multiplex PCR, the TCRdb table keeps only in-frame clones and is missing some. The sample holds more than 2 million clones; over 85% are singletons and the top ten take more than 0.1%. Sequencing used naive CD4+ T cells sorted from blood. The origin of the receptors is a man aged 18 to 29 in good health. Each CDR3 is given with its conserved first and last residue. Each record gives: D gene, clone size, V gene, J gene, CDR3 protein, CDR3 DNA. D genes are given only for firm matches. Expanded clones are given a class, and other clones once, few, many or no size at all.

D gene: TRBD2; clone size: -; V gene: TRBV7-2; J gene: TRBJ2-1; CDR3 protein: CASSHRTSGSDEQFF; CDR3 DNA: TGTGCCAGCAGCCATCGGACTAGCGGGAGTGATGAGCAGTTCTTC
D gene: -; clone size: -; V gene: TRBV27; J gene: TRBJ1-6; CDR3 protein: CASSTTDRWSPLHF; CDR3 DNA: TGTGCCAGCAGTACAACAGACCGTTGGTCACCCCTCCACTTT
D gene: TRBD1; clone size: -; V gene: TRBV19; J gene: TRBJ1-2; CDR3 protein: CASRGQGGNYGYTF; CDR3 DNA: TGTGCCAGTAGAGGACAGGGAGGCAACTATGGCTACACCTTC
D gene: TRBD1; clone size: -; V gene: TRBV14; J gene: TRBJ1-2; CDR3 protein: CASSQDRARTHTF; CDR3 DNA: TGTGCCAGCAGCCAGGACAGGGCTCGGACCCACACCTTC
D gene: -; clone size: -; V gene: TRBV11-2; J gene: TRBJ1-1; CDR3 protein: CASSFTGRNTEAFF; CDR3 DNA: TGTGCCAGCAGCTTCACGGGTCGGAACACTGAAGCTTTCTTT
D gene: -; clone size: -; V gene: TRBV20-1; J gene: TRBJ2-7; CDR3 protein: CSAPKSYEQYF; CDR3 DNA: TGCAGTGCCCCTAAATCCTACGAGCAGTACTTC
D gene: TRBD2; clone size: -; V gene: TRBV9; J gene: TRBJ2-5; CDR3 protein: CASSKTSGGAWGQETQYF; CDR3 DNA: TGTGCCAGCAGCAAGACTAGCGGGGGGGCCTGGGGCCAAGAGACCCAGTACTTC
D gene: -; clone size: -; V gene: TRBV30; J gene: TRBJ2-5; CDR3 protein: CAWSVPLGARETQYF; CDR3 DNA: TGTGCCTGGAGTGTACCTCTGGGGGCGAGAGAGACCCAGTACTTC
D gene: -; clone size: once; V gene: TRBV7-2; J gene: TRBJ1-1; CDR3 protein: CASGLLGRGTEAFF; CDR3 DNA: TGTGCCAGCGGACTCTTAGGCCGGGGCACTGAAGCTTTCTTT
D gene: TRBD2; clone size: -; V gene: TRBV6-1; J gene: TRBJ2-7; CDR3 protein: CASSVAGGSYEQYF; CDR3 DNA: TGTGCCAGCAGTGTAGCGGGGGGTTCCTACGAGCAGTACTTC
D gene: -; clone size: -; V gene: TRBV9; J gene: TRBJ2-2; CDR3 protein: CASSVAGQLATKGTGELFF; CDR3 DNA: TGTGCCAGCAGCGTAGCTGGACAGTTAGCGACCAAGGGCACCGGGGAGCTGTTTTTT
D gene: TRBD2; clone size: -; V gene: TRBV11-2; J gene: TRBJ2-5; CDR3 protein: CASQPGLAGETQYF; CDR3 DNA: TGTGCCAGCCAGCCCGGACTAGCGGGCGAGACCCAGTACTTC
D gene: -; clone size: -; V gene: TRBV14; J gene: TRBJ1-2; CDR3 protein: CASSLRDGYGYTF; CDR3 DNA: TGTGCCAGCAGCCTCCGGGACGGCTATGGCTACACCTTC
D gene: -; clone size: -; V gene: TRBV11-3; J gene: TRBJ2-3; CDR3 protein: CASSPPLGTQYF; CDR3 DNA: TGTGCCAGCAGCCCACCTCTAGGTACGCAGTATTTT
D gene: TRBD1; clone size: -; V gene: TRBV10-1; J gene: TRBJ1-1; CDR3 protein: CASSEDRVAEAFF; CDR3 DNA: TGCGCCAGCTCCGAGGACAGGGTAGCCGAAGCTTTCTTT
D gene: TRBD1; clone size: -; V gene: TRBV6-5; J gene: TRBJ1-2; CDR3 protein: CASMTGRGGYTF; CDR3 DNA: TGTGCCAGCATGACAGGGAGGGGAGGCTACACCTTC
D gene: TRBD2; clone size: -; V gene: TRBV6-6; J gene: TRBJ2-7; CDR3 protein: CASALGLARYEQYF; CDR3 DNA: TGTGCCAGCGCCTTAGGACTAGCGAGGTACGAGCAGTACTTC